This T cell receptor (beta chain) was profiled in a study of cytomegalovirus exposure and HLA in healthy donors. Broader study findings: In a later analysis, HLA-associated beta chains showed higher expansion and lower generation probabilities than comparable chains.

Germline V gene sequence: CDR1 SQVTM, CDR2 ANQGSEA. The V gene lost 3 bases and the J gene lost 4 bases, with 7 bases spanning the gap. The CDR3 is made up of 12 amino acids. Regarding this clone: The target antigen is unknown.

PCR employed 60 Vbeta and 13 Jbeta primers. The assay was immunoSEQ multiplex PCR, and TCRdb's table has in-frame clones only and misses some. The data contain around 87,000 clones, approximately 83% of them singletons. The sequenced sample consisted of PBMCs. This TCR derives from a man aged 40-50 years in good health and CMV-seronegative. This chain joins TRBV29-1 and TRBJ2-1; possibly TRBD2 for D (5 bases). The CDR3: CSVESGYNEQFF. CDR3 DNA: TGCAGCGTTGAGAGCGGATACAATGAGCAGTTCTTC.